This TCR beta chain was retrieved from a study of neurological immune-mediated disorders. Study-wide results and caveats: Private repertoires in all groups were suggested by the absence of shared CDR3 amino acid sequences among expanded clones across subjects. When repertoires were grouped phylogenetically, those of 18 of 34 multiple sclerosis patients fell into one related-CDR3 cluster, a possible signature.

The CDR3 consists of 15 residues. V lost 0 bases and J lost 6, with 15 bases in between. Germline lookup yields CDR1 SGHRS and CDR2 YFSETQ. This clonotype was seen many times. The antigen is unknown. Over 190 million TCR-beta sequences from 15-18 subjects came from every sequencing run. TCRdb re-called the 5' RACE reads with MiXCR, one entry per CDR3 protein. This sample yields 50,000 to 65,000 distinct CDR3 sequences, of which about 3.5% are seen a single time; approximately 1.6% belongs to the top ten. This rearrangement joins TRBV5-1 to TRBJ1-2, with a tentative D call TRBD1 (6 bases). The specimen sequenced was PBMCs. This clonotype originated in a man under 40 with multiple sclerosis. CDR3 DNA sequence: TGCGCCAGCAGCTTGGGGGAAACAGGGTACAATGGCTACACCTTC. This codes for CASSLGETGYNGYTF.